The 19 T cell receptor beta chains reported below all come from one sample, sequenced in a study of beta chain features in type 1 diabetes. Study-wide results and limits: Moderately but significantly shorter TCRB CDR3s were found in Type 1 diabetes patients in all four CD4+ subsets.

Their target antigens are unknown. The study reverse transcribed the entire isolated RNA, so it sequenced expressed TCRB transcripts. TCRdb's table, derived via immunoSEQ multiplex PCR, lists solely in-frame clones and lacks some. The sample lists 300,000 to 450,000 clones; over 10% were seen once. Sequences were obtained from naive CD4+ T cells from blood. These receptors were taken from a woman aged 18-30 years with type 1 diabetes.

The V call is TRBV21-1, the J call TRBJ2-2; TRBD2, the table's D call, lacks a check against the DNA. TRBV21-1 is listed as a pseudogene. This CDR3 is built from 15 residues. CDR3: CASSNERVNTGELFF. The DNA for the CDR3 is TGTGCCAGCAGCAATGAGCGGGTGAACACCGGGGAGCTGTTTTTT.

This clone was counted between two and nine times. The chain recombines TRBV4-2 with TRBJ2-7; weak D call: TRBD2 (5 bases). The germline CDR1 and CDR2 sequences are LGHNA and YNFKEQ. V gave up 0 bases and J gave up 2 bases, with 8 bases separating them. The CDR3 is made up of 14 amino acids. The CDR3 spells CASSQEGATYEQYF. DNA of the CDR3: TGTGCCAGCAGCCAAGAGGGAGCAACCTACGAGCAGTACTTC.

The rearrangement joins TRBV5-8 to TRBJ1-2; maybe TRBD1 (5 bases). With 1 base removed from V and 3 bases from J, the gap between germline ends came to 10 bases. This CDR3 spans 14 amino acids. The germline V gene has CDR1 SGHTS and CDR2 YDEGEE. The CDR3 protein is CASSLPGADYGYTF. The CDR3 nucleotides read TGTGCCAGCAGCTTGCCTGGGGCAGACTATGGCTACACCTTC. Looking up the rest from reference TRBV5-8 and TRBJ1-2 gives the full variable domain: EAGVTQSPTHLIKTRGQQATLRCSPISGHTSVYWYQQALGLGLQFLLWYDEGEERNRGNFPPRFSGRQFPNYSSELNVNALELEDSALYLCASSLPGADYGYTFGSGTRLTVV.

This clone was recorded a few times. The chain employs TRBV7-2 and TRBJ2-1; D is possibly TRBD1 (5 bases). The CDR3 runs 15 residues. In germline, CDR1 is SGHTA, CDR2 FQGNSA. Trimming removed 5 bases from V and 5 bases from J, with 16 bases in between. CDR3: CASSPPSRANNEQFF. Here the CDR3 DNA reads TGTGCCAGCAGCCCGCCAAGCAGGGCCAACAATGAGCAGTTCTTC. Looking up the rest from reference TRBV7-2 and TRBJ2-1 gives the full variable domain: GAGVSQSPSNKVTEKGKDVELRCDPISGHTALYWYRQSLGQGLEFLIYFQGNSAPDKSGLPSDRFSAERTGGSVSTLTIQRTQQEDSAVYLCASSPPSRANNEQFFGPGTRLTVL.

The CDR3 sequence: CASSLAGPSQFF. The CDR3 DNA follows: TGCGCCAGCAGCTTGGCAGGCCCCTCGCAGTTCTTC. The chain recombines TRBV5-1 with TRBJ2-1; D unclear. There are 12 residues in the CDR3. With 0 bases removed from V and 12 bases from J, the gap between germline ends came to 10 bases. Germline CDR1 and CDR2: SGHRS and YFSETQ.

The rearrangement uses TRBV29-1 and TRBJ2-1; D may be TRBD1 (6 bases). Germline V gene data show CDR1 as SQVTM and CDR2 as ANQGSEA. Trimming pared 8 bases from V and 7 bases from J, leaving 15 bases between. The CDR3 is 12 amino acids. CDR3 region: CSSRRTENEQFF. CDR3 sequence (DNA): TGCAGCTCCCGGCGGACAGAAAATGAGCAGTTCTTC.

The CDR3 region is CAWTRGYGYTF. CDR3 sequence (DNA): TGTGCCTGGACCCGGGGCTATGGCTACACCTTC. The rearrangement joins TRBV30 to TRBJ1-2; D remains unclear. Trimming took off 4 bases at V and 4 bases at J, with 7 bases between the two ends. The CDR3 contains 11 residues. CDR1 and CDR2 (germline): GTSNPN, SVGIG (reference sequence).

CDR3 coding DNA: TGCGCCAGCAGCTTGGGGAAAGCAGGGATCAACAATGAGCAGTTCTTC. Protein sequence: CASSLGKAGINNEQFF. This sequence joins TRBV5-1 and TRBJ2-1; D perhaps matches TRBD1 (5 bases). V lost 0 bases, J lost 5 bases, and 15 bases lay in between. The CDR3 covers 16 residues. Germline V lookup: CDR1 SGHRS, CDR2 YFSETQ. The variable domain in full, with the rest retrieved from reference TRBV5-1 and TRBJ2-1, is KAGVTQTPRYLIKTRGQQVTLSCSPISGHRSVSWYQQTPGQGLQFLFEYFSETQRNKGNFPGRFSGRQFSNSRSEMNVSTLELGDSALYLCASSLGKAGINNEQFFGPGTRLTVL.

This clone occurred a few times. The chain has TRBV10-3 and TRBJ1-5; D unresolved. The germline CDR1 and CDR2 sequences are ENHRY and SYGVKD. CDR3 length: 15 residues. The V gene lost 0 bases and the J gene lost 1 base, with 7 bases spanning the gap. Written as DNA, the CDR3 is TGTGCCATCAGTGAGTCCCAGTTAAGCAATCAGCCCCAGCATTTT. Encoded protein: CAISESQLSNQPQHF.

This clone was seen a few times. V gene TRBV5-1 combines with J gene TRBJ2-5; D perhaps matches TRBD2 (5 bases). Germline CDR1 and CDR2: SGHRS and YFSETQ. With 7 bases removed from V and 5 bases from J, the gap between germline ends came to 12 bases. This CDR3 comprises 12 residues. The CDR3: CASHLPGETQYF. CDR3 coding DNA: TGCGCCAGCCACTTGCCGGGGGAGACCCAGTACTTC.

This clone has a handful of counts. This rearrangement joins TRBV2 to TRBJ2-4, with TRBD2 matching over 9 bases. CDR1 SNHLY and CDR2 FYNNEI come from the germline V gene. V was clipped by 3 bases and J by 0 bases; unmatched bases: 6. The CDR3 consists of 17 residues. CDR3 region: CASSEGGGALAKNIQYF. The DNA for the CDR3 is TGTGCCAGCAGTGAGGGCGGGGGGGCCTTAGCCAAAAACATTCAGTACTTC. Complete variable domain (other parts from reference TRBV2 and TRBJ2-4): EPEVTQTPSHQVTQMGQEVILRCVPISNHLYFYWYRQILGQKVEFLVSFYNNEISEKSEIFDDQFSVERPDGSNFTLKIRSTKLEDSAMYFCASSEGGGALAKNIQYFGAGTRLSVL.

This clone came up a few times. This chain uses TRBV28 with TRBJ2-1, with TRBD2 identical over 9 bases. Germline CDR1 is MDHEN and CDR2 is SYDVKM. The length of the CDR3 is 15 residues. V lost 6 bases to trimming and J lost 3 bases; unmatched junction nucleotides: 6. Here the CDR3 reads CASRVRTSDYNEQFF. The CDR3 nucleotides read TGTGCCAGCAGGGTCCGGACTAGCGACTACAATGAGCAGTTCTTC.

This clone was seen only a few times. The DNA for the CDR3 is TGTGCCAGCAGCTTGGCGGCCGGGGAAGTCACCGGGGAGCTGTTTTTT. As protein: CASSLAAGEVTGELFF. This chain uses TRBV5-5 with TRBJ2-2, with D perhaps matching TRBD2 (5 bases). Germline values: CDR1 SGHKS, CDR2 YYEKEE (reference sequence). Trimming pared 0 bases from V and 4 bases from J, leaving 13 bases between. This CDR3 contains 16 residues.

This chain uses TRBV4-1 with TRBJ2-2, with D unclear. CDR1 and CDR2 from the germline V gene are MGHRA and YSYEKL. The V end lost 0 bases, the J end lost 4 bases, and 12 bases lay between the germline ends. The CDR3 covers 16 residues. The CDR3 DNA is TGCGCCAGCAGCCAAGAGCCCCAGCTAGGCACCGGGGAGCTGTTTTTT. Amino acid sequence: CASSQEPQLGTGELFF.

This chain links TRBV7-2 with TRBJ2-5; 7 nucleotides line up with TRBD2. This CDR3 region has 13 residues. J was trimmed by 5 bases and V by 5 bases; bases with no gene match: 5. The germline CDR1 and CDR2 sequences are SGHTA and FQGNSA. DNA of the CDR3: TGTGCCAGCAGCCCGGGGGGTGGGGAGACCCAGTACTTC. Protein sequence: CASSPGGGETQYF.

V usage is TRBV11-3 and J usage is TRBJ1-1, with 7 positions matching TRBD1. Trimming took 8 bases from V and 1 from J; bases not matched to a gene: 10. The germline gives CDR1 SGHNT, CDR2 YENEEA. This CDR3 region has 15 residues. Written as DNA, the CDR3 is TGTGCCAGCGATAGAGGGGGACAGCCGAACACTGAAGCTTTCTTT. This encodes CASDRGGQPNTEAFF.

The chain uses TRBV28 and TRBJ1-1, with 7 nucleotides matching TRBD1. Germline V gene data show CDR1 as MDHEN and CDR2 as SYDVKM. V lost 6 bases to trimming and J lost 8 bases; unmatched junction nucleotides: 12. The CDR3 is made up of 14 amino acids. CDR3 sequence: CASRGQQGMVEAFF. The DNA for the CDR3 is TGTGCCAGCAGAGGACAACAGGGGATGGTGGAAGCTTTCTTT.

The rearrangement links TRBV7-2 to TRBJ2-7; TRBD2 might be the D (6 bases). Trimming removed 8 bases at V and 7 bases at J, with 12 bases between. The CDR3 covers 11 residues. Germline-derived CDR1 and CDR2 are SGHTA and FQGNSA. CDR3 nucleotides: TGTGCCAGCGGCGGGGCGCCTGAGCAGTACTTC. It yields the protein CASGGAPEQYF.

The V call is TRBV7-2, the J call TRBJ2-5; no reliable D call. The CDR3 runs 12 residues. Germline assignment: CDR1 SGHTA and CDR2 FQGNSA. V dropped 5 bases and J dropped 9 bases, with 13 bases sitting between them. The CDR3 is CASSAILLPQYF. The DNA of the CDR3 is TGTGCCAGCAGCGCTATTCTATTACCCCAGTACTTC.